The clone carrying this T cell receptor beta chain was seen ten or more times. Its antigen is undetermined. This sample is part of a study of early T cells in non-severe SARS-CoV-2 infection. Study-level background: Sequencing targeted bulk RNA from unsorted whole blood, leaving chains unpaired. Study-level results: Matches to VDJdb favored anti-spike CD8 responses and missed private and CD4 specificities.

The CDR3 spans 15 residues. The V and J ends lost 4 bases and 11 bases, in that order; junction bases with no gene match: 13. Germline CDR1 is MNHNS and CDR2 is SASEGT. Each cDNA molecule carried a unique molecular identifier. A single record per CDR3 protein comes from TCRdb applying MiXCR to the 5' RACE reads. Here the sample spans about 60,000 distinct CDR3 sequences, under 15% being singletons. The specimen sequenced was whole blood. The V call is TRBV6-1, the J call TRBJ1-4; TRBD1 matches 7 bases. The clonotype comes from an adult who was a healthcare worker with PCR-confirmed SARS-CoV-2 infection or an uninfected control (not recorded which). The CDR3 sequence is CASSVSGTDYAKLFF. The CDR3 nucleotides read TGTGCCAGCAGTGTATCCGGGACAGACTATGCGAAACTGTTTTTT.